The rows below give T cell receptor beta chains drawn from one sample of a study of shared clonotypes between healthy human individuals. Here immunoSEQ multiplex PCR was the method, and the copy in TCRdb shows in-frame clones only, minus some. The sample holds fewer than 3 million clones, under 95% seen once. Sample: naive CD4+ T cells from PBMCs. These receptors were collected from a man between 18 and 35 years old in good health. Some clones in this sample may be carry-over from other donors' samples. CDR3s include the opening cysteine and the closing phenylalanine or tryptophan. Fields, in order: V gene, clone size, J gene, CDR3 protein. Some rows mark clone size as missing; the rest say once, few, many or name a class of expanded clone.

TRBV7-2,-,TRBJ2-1,CASSDIVLARTYEQFF
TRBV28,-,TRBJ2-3,CASSFLRLAGDTQYF
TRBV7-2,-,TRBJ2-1,CASSLQPLNEQFF
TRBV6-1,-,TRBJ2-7,CASRLAGTYEQYF
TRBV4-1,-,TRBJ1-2,CASSQEAGLRRGYTF
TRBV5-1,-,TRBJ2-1,CASSTGTVKYNEQFF
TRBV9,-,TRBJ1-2,CASSPTRWNYGYTF
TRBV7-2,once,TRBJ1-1,CASSSEDRGAFF
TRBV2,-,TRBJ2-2,CASHPSGDTGELFF
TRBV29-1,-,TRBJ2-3,CSSGPTDTQYF
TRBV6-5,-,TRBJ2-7,CASRTLAESSYEQYF
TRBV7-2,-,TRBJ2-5,CASSPVETQYF
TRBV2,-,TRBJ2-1,CASSVRQVAGLGHDNEQFF
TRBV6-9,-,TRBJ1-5,CASSRDRDQPQHF
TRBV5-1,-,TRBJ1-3,CASSLAGTAGNTIYF
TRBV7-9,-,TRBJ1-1,CASSPSYGQYTEAFF
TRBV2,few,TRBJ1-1,CASSEGTGRGNTEAFF
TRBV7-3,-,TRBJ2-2,CASSYGAAGELFF
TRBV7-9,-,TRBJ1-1,CASSLALPGNPEAFF
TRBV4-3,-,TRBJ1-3,CASSQDVYSGNTIYF
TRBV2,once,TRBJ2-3,CASSALAADTDTQYF
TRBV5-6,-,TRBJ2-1,CASSRVVRGNEQFF
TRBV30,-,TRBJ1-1,CAWGLGWGQNTEAFF
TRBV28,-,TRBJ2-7,CASYTAGPSYEQYF
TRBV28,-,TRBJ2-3,CASSLKQHTDTQYF
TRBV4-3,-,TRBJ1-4,CASSQEKTQGVEEKLFF
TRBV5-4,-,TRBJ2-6,CASSFRTDRGANVLTF
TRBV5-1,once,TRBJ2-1,CASIRDRASSYNEQFF
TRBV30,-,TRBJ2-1,CAWSVGLAGVSYNEQFF
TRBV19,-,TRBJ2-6,CASSILRRGNGANVLTF
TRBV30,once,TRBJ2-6,CAWSEKRDRSSGANVLTF
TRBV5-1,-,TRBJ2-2,CASSSVIPNTGELFF
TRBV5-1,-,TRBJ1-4,CASSLEKQTEKLFF
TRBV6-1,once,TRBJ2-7,CASSEPTSGVSEQYF
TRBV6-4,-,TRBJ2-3,CARYSEGSPSTDTQYF
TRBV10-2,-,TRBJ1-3,CASSGQLLSGNTIYF
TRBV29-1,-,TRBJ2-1,CSVPHDGQVAYNEQFF
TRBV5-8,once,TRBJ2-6,CASSLKTTGLKAGANVLTF
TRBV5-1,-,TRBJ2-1,CASSLGASGRLLYNEQFF
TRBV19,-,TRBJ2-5,CATSTSRLGIETQYF